These 27 T cell receptor beta chains were all obtained from the same sample, sequenced in a study of cytomegalovirus exposure and HLA in healthy donors. Researchers ran the PCR with 60 Vbeta and 13 Jbeta primers. The data were produced by immunoSEQ multiplex PCR, yet TCRdb's version contains in-frame clones alone and is incomplete. The sample holds about 130,000 clones, 75% seen once. Sequencing used PBMCs. These receptors came from a woman in her forties or fifties in good health and CMV-seronegative.

The chain recombines TRBV10-3 with TRBJ2-2; TRBD1 might be the D (6 bases). Trimming cost V 2 bases and J 1 base, with 11 bases left between them. The CDR3 length is 16 residues. Germline values: CDR1 ENHRY, CDR2 SYGVKD. CDR3 DNA: TGTGCCATCAGTGAGACCACAGGGAGGAACACCGGGGAGCTGTTTTTT. Translation gives CAISETTGRNTGELFF.

The V gene is TRBV18, the J gene TRBJ1-2, with unresolved D. Between the trimmed V and J ends, which lost 6 bases and 4 bases, there was a span of 15 bases. Germline CDR1 and CDR2: KGHSH and LQKENI. The CDR3 contains 14 residues. Written as DNA, the CDR3 is TGTGCCAGCTCGCCGAGGGAAGGCAGCTATGGCTACACCTTC. This translates into CASSPREGSYGYTF.

The V gene is TRBV28, the J gene TRBJ2-5; 11 bases agree with TRBD2. The junction had 14 bases not matched to a gene; V was cut back by 4 bases and J by 4 bases. Germline lookup yields CDR1 MDHEN and CDR2 SYDVKM. The CDR3 has 18 amino acids. The CDR3 reads CASSSTEIAGGTRETQYF. In nucleotides, the CDR3 is TGTGCCAGCAGTTCCACCGAGATAGCGGGAGGGACGAGAGAGACCCAGTACTTC.

The rearrangement links TRBV19 to TRBJ2-7; the D gene is possibly TRBD1 (6 bases). V was clipped by 7 bases and J by 5 bases, with 15 bases between them. Germline V lookup: CDR1 LNHDA, CDR2 SQIVND (reference sequence). The CDR3 loop spans 13 amino acids. The CDR3 coding sequence is TGTGCCAGTAAGGTACAGGGCGGCGACGAGCAGTACTTC. Protein product: CASKVQGGDEQYF.

The V and J genes are TRBV7-6 and TRBJ2-6; TRBD1 might be the D (5 bases). CDR1 SGHVS and CDR2 FNYEAQ come from the germline V gene. V shed 6 bases and J shed 0 bases, with 15 bases lying between them. The CDR3 spans 17 residues. The CDR3 DNA follows: TGTGCCAGCAGACCGGACACGGCCAGCTCTGGGGCCAACGTCCTGACTTTC. It is translated as CASRPDTASSGANVLTF. Based on the CDR3 plus reference TRBV7-6 and TRBJ2-6, the full variable domain is GAGVSQSPRYKVTKRGQDVALRCDPISGHVSLYWYRQALGQGPEFLTYFNYEAQQDKSGLPNDRFSAERPEGSISTLTIQRTEQRDSAMYRCASRPDTASSGANVLTFGAGSRLTVL.

The V gene is TRBV30, the J gene TRBJ1-3, with a weak D call TRBD1 (5 bases). Germline CDR1 reads GTSNPN; CDR2 reads SVGIG (reference sequence). V dropped 6 bases and J dropped 2 bases, with 14 bases sitting between them. CDR3 length equals 14 residues. The CDR3 spells CACRVPSTGNTIYF. Here the CDR3 DNA reads TGTGCCTGCAGGGTCCCAAGCACTGGAAACACCATATATTTT.

The chain links TRBV5-6 to TRBJ1-1; D is possibly TRBD1 (5 bases). Germline V CDR1 and CDR2: SGHDT, YYEEEE. V gave up 1 base and J gave up 1 base, with 5 bases separating them. This CDR3 comprises 13 residues. CDR3 bases: TGTGCCAGCAGCTTGACAGGGAACACTGAAGCTTTCTTT. Residues: CASSLTGNTEAFF.

The V gene is TRBV27, the J gene TRBJ2-1; 10 nucleotides line up with TRBD2. Germline assignment: CDR1 MNHEY and CDR2 SMNVEV (reference sequence). The ends lost 2 bases at V and 2 bases at J; junction bases unmatched: 3. This CDR3 spans 16 amino acids. The DNA of the CDR3 is TGTGCCAGCAGTTTACTAGCGGGAGTAACCTACAATGAGCAGTTCTTC. Translated: CASSLLAGVTYNEQFF.

The rearrangement links TRBV11-3 to TRBJ2-1, with 12 nucleotides matching TRBD2. In germline, CDR1 is SGHNT, CDR2 YENEEA. The V segment lost 5 bases and the J segment 10 bases; nucleotides outside the gene matches: 6. CDR3 length: 14 residues. CDR3 DNA: TGTGCCAGCAGCGCCGGGACTAGCGGGCAAGAGCAGTTCTTC. Its protein product is CASSAGTSGQEQFF.

J is TRBJ1-6 and V is TRBV7-9, with a possible D match to TRBD1 (6 bases). Germline lookup yields CDR1 SEHNR and CDR2 FQNEAQ (reference sequence). This CDR3 comprises 14 residues. V was clipped by 5 bases and J by 10 bases, with 15 bases between them. CDR3 region: CASSAQGTGSPLHF. In DNA, the CDR3 is TGTGCCAGCAGCGCACAGGGAACTGGGTCACCCCTCCACTTT.

There are a few counts of this clone. This chain joins TRBV7-9 and TRBJ1-2, with D possibly being TRBD1 (5 bases). Trimming took off 3 bases at V and 1 base at J, with 12 bases between the two ends. Germline CDR1 is SEHNR and CDR2 is FQNEAQ (reference sequence). This CDR3 is built from 15 residues. The CDR3 coding sequence is TGTGCCAGCAGCTTTGGATCCCAGGGTAACTATGGCTACACCTTC. It encodes CASSFGSQGNYGYTF.

The V call is TRBV7-9, the J call TRBJ2-3; D gene ambiguous. V shed 4 bases and J shed 2 bases, with 4 bases lying between them. Germline V lookup: CDR1 SEHNR, CDR2 FQNEAQ (reference sequence). CDR3 length equals 12 residues. In DNA, the CDR3 is TGTGCCAGCAGCTCCCTCACAGATACGCAGTATTTT. Protein sequence: CASSSLTDTQYF.

V and J are TRBV5-4 and TRBJ2-7; no clear D gene. CDR3 length: 13 residues. Between the trimmed V and J ends, which lost 0 bases and 4 bases, there was a span of 8 bases. CDR1 SGHNT and CDR2 YYREEE come from the germline V gene (reference sequence). CDR3 bases: TGTGCCAGCAGCTTGGAACAGAATTACGAGCAGTACTTC. This gives the protein CASSLEQNYEQYF. The complete variable domain, with remaining parts taken from reference TRBV5-4 and TRBJ2-7, reads ETGVTQSPTHLIKTRGQQVTLRCSSQSGHNTVSWYQQALGQGPQFIFQYYREEENGRGNFPPRFSGLQFPNYSSELNVNALELDDSALYLCASSLEQNYEQYFGPGTRLTVT.

The chain is built from TRBV6-5 and TRBJ1-6, with D maybe TRBD1 (6 bases). CDR1 is MNHEY, CDR2 SVGAGI, per germline. This CDR3 spans 14 amino acids. The V and J ends lost 2 bases and 9 bases respectively, with 11 bases between them. This CDR3 reads CASSYRQGSSPLHF. For the CDR3, the DNA is TGTGCCAGCAGTTACAGGCAGGGGAGTTCACCCCTCCACTTT.

CDR3 sequence (DNA): TGTGCCATTACCGGCGGGATGCCAAGTTATGAGCAGTTCTTC. Its protein product is CAITGGMPSYEQFF. The chain uses TRBV10-3 and TRBJ2-1; the D gene is possibly TRBD2 (6 bases). Trimming took 9 bases from V and 8 from J, leaving 20 bases between them. CDR3 length equals 14 residues. Per the germline V gene, CDR1 is ENHRY and CDR2 is SYGVKD.

This chain uses TRBV2 with TRBJ2-5, with TRBD2 identical over 9 bases. The CDR3 extends over 13 amino acids. The V gene's germline CDR1 is SNHLY and CDR2 FYNNEI. Trimming at V came to 10 bases and at J to 6 bases, leaving 9 bases not matched to a gene. This CDR3 reads CANLAGLQQTQYF. For the CDR3, the DNA is TGTGCCAACCTAGCGGGACTCCAGCAGACCCAGTACTTC. Full variable domain (outside the CDR3, taken from reference TRBV2 and TRBJ2-5): EPEVTQTPSHQVTQMGQEVILRCVPISNHLYFYWYRQILGQKVEFLVSFYNNEISEKSEIFDDQFSVERPDGSNFTLKIRSTKLEDSAMYFCANLAGLQQTQYFGPGTRLLVL.

This sequence joins TRBV7-9 and TRBJ2-4, with TRBD2 as a possible D gene (5 bases). Germline CDR1 and CDR2: SEHNR and FQNEAQ (reference sequence). The CDR3 is 17 amino acids. The V and J ends lost 4 bases and 0 bases respectively, with 16 bases between them. The CDR3 sequence: CASSWGEARLAKNIQYF. DNA for the CDR3: TGTGCCAGCAGCTGGGGAGAGGCGCGGTTAGCCAAAAACATTCAGTACTTC.

This sequence joins TRBV14 and TRBJ2-1, with a possible D match to TRBD2 (5 bases). The CDR3 contains 15 residues. The V gene's germline CDR1 is SGHDN and CDR2 FVKESK. V shed 1 base and J shed 10 bases, with 17 bases lying between them. The CDR3, as DNA: TGTGCCAGCAGCCAAGTCGGGTATATTACGGGAGAGCAGTTCTTC. Translation gives CASSQVGYITGEQFF.

The CDR3 coding sequence is TGTGCCAGCAGCGTAGCGCCAGGGGTAAGCGATGAGCAGTTCTTC. It encodes CASSVAPGVSDEQFF. This chain joins TRBV9 and TRBJ2-1, with a tentative D call TRBD1 (6 bases). Germline V gives CDR1 SGDLS, CDR2 YYNGEE. V was clipped by 0 bases and J by 8 bases, with 15 bases between them. The CDR3 consists of 15 residues.

The count of this clone is one. This chain links TRBV5-1 with TRBJ2-5; possible D gene TRBD2, 5 bases. Germline V gene data show CDR1 as SGHRS and CDR2 as YFSETQ. V dropped 4 bases and J dropped 2 bases, with 12 bases sitting between them. The CDR3 consists of 14 residues. CDR3 protein: CASSNGELQETQYF. The CDR3 coding sequence is TGCGCCAGCAGCAACGGGGAGCTACAAGAGACCCAGTACTTC. Supplemented by reference TRBV5-1 and TRBJ2-5, the full variable domain reads KAGVTQTPRYLIKTRGQQVTLSCSPISGHRSVSWYQQTPGQGLQFLFEYFSETQRNKGNFPGRFSGRQFSNSRSEMNVSTLELGDSALYLCASSNGELQETQYFGPGTRLLVL.

The chain recombines TRBV7-9 with TRBJ2-3, with D perhaps TRBD2 (6 bases). CDR3 length: 14 residues. V was cut by 0 bases and J by 6 bases, with 10 bases left in between. CDR1 and CDR2 (germline): SEHNR, FQNEAQ (reference sequence). CDR3 bases: TGTGCCAGCAGCTTAGCGGGTCTAGCGGATACGCAGTATTTT. It is translated as CASSLAGLADTQYF. The full variable domain, completed using reference TRBV7-9 and TRBJ2-3, is DTGVSQNPRHKITKRGQNVTFRCDPISEHNRLYWYRQTLGQGPEFLTYFQNEAQLEKSRLLSDRFSAERPKGSFSTLEIQRTEQGDSAMYLCASSLAGLADTQYFGPGTRLTVL.

The chain employs TRBV2 and TRBJ2-5; maybe TRBD1 (6 bases). The DNA matches TRBJ2-7 better at its end, which makes the J call doubtful. The CDR3 is 14 amino acids. CDR1 and CDR2 (germline): SNHLY, FYNNEI. CDR3 loop: CASSEDQGIHEQYF. CDR3 sequence (DNA): TGTGCCAGCAGTGAAGATCAGGGGATCCACGAGCAGTACTTC.

This clone has only a few counts. This chain connects TRBV5-8 to TRBJ1-3; D might be TRBD1 (6 bases). Germline CDR1 SGHTS, CDR2 YDEGEE. The CDR3 sequence is 14 residues long. The V and J ends lost 0 bases and 4 bases respectively, with 8 bases between them. CDR3: CASSLAGTGNTIYF. The DNA of the CDR3 is TGTGCCAGCAGCTTGGCCGGGACAGGAAACACCATATATTTT.

This clone was counted only a few times. This chain connects TRBV18 to TRBJ2-4, with 9 nucleotides matching TRBD1. The junction had 4 bases not matched to a gene; V was cut back by 3 bases and J by 1 base. CDR1 and CDR2 (germline): KGHSH, LQKENI. The CDR3 is 16 amino acids. The DNA for the CDR3 is TGTGCCAGCTCACCCGGGACAGGGAAGGCCAAAAACATTCAGTACTTC. Translating it yields CASSPGTGKAKNIQYF.

The chain links TRBV30 to TRBJ1-5; a weak D match, TRBD1 (5 bases). V lost 4 bases and J lost 2, with 12 bases in between. CDR1 GTSNPN and CDR2 SVGIG come from the germline V gene (reference sequence). The length of the CDR3 is 14 residues. Here the CDR3 reads CAWTGGLGNQPQHF. For the CDR3, the DNA is TGTGCCTGGACCGGGGGTTTAGGCAATCAGCCCCAGCATTTT.

A few counts support this clone. This sequence joins TRBV11-2 and TRBJ1-6; D may be TRBD1 (6 bases). V was trimmed by 2 bases and J by 4 bases, leaving 12 bases between them. This CDR3 is built from 16 residues. CDR1 is SGHAT and CDR2 is FQNNGV in the germline V gene. The CDR3: CASSLPGQLYNSPLHF. CDR3 DNA sequence: TGTGCCAGCAGCTTACCCGGACAGCTATATAATTCACCCCTCCACTTT.

This clone was detected only a few times. The chain links TRBV7-6 to TRBJ2-3; 11 nucleotides agree with TRBD2. In germline, CDR1 is SGHVS, CDR2 FNYEAQ. CDR3 length: 16 amino acids. J lost 2 bases, V lost 4 bases, and 5 bases had no gene match. The CDR3 DNA is TGTGCCAGCAGCTCGATAGCGGGAGGGCCCACAGATACGCAGTATTTT. Translated, it gives CASSSIAGGPTDTQYF. Drawing the rest from reference TRBV7-6 and TRBJ2-3, the complete variable domain is GAGVSQSPRYKVTKRGQDVALRCDPISGHVSLYWYRQALGQGPEFLTYFNYEAQQDKSGLPNDRFSAERPEGSISTLTIQRTEQRDSAMYRCASSSIAGGPTDTQYFGPGTRLTVL.